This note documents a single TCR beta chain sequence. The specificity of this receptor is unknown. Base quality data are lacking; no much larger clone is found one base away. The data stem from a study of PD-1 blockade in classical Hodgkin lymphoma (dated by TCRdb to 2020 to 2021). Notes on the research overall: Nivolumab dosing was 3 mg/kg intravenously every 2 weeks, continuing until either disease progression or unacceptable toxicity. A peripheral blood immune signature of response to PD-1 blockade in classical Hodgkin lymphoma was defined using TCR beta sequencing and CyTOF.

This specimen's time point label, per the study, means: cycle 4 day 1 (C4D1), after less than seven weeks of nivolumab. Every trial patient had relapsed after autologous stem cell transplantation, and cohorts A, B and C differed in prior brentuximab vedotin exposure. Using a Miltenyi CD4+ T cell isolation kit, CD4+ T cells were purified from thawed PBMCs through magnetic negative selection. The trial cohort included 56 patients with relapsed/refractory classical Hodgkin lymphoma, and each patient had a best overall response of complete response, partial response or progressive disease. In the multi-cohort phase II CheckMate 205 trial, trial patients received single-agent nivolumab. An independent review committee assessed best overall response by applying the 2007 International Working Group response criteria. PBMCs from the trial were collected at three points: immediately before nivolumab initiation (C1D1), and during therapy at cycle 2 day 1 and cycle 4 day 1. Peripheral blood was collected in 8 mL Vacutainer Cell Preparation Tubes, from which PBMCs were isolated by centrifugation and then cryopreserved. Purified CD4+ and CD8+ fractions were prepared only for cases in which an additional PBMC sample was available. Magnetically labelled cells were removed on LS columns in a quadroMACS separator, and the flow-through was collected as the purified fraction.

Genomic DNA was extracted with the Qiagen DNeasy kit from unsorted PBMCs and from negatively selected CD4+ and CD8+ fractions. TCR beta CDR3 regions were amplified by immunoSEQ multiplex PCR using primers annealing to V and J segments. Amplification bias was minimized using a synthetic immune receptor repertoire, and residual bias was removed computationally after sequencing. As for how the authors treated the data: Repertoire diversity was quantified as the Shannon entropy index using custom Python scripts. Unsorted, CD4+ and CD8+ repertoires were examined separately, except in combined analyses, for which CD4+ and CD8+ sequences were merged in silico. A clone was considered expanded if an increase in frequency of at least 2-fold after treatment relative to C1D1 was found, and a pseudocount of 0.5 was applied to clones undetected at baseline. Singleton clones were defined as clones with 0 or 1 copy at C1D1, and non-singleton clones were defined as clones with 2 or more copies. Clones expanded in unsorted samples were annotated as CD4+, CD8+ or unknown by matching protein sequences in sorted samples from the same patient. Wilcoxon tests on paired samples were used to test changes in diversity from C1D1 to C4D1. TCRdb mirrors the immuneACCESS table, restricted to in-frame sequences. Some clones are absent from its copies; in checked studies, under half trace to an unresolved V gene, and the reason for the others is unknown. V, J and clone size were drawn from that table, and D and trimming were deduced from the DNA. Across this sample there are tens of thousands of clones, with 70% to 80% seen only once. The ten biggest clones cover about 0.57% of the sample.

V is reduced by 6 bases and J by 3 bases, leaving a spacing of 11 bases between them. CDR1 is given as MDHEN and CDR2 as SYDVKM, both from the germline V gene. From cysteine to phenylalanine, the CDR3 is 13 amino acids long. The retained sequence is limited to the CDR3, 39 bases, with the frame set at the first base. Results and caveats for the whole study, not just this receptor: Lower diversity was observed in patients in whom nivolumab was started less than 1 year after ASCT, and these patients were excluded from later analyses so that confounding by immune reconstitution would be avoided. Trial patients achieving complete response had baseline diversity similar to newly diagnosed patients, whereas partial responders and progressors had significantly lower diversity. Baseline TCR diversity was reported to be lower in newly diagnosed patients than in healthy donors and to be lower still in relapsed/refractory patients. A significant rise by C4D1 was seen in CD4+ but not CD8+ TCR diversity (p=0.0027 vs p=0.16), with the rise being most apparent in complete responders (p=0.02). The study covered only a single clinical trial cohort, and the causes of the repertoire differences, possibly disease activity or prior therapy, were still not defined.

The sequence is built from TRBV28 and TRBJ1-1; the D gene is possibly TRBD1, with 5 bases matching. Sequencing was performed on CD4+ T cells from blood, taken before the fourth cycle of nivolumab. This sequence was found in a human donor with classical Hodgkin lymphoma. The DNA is TGTGCCAGCAGATTTGTAGGGGACACTGAAGCTTTCTTT. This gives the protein CASRFVGDTEAFF.